Sequencing of this T cell receptor beta chain was carried out in a study of blood T cell repertoires in COVID-19. The wider study: T cells, B-cell-depleted T cells, or PBMCs provided the cDNA or gDNA that served as material.

Libraries were prepared by immunoSEQ multiplex PCR; TCRdb keeps only in-frame clonotypes and omits some of them. The sample shows about 21,000 clones, roughly 80% of them seen only once. CDR3 length: 13 amino acids. J was trimmed by 7 bases and V by 5 bases; bases with no gene match: 6. Germline V gene lookup returns CDR1 SGHRS and CDR2 YFSETQ. The specimen sequenced was peripheral blood. The chain couples TRBV5-1 to TRBJ1-1; 9 bases align to TRBD1. The TCR sequence derives from a man aged 55-75 years with active COVID-19. The CDR3 loop reads CASREGQGSEAFF. CDR3 sequence (DNA): TGCGCCAGCAGAGAGGGACAGGGAAGTGAAGCTTTCTTT.